What follows describes a single T cell receptor beta chain. Repertoires were generated with immunoSEQ multiplex PCR, while TCRdb's copy carries only in-frame clones and drops some. The sample consists of around 85,000 clones, approximately 94% of them appearing once. The sample is drawn from a study of technical replicates of blood from a handful of donors. Losses at the gene ends were 0 bases for V and 2 bases for J; bases not matched to a gene: 2. The CDR3 sequence is 15 residues long. CDR1 is LNHDA and CDR2 is SQIVND in the germline V gene (reference sequence). The clonotype was recovered from a human donor in good health. The chain is built from TRBV19 and TRBJ2-7; 9 nucleotides align to TRBD2. The sample was T cells isolated from PBMCs. The CDR3 is CASSIERGGAYEQYF. The CDR3 region has the DNA TGTGCCAGTAGTATAGAGCGCGGGGGGGCCTACGAGCAGTACTTC.